The 10 T cell receptor beta chains reported below all come from one sample, sequenced in a study of cytomegalovirus exposure and HLA in healthy donors. The PCR made use of 60 Vbeta and 13 Jbeta primers. Libraries were prepared by immunoSEQ multiplex PCR; TCRdb keeps only in-frame clonotypes and omits some of them. This table holds roughly 73,000 clones, 70% to 85% found once. The sample was PBMCs. The receptors shown here come from a woman in her 50s in good health and CMV-seronegative.

The chain joins TRBV5-4 to TRBJ1-2; weak D call: TRBD1 (5 bases). Germline V gene lookup returns CDR1 SGHNT and CDR2 YYREEE (reference sequence). This CDR3 has 15 amino acids. Trimming pared 5 bases from V and 4 bases from J, leaving 18 bases between. The CDR3 nucleotides read TGTGCCAGCAGTCAGGGCCTTCCTCGCGGCTATGGCTACACCTTC. Protein: CASSQGLPRGYGYTF.

V and J are TRBV7-9 and TRBJ2-1; D gene ambiguous. Deletions cut 5 bases from V and 6 bases from J, with 8 bases between. CDR3 length equals 12 residues. Germline V lookup: CDR1 SEHNR, CDR2 FQNEAQ (reference sequence). Here the CDR3 reads CASSPHPNEQFF. In DNA form, the CDR3 reads TGTGCCAGCAGCCCCCATCCCAATGAGCAGTTCTTC.

CDR3 sequence (DNA): TGTGCCAGCGCTCAGGAAGATACGCAGTATTTT. It is translated as CASAQEDTQYF. The chain uses TRBV27 and TRBJ2-3; D gene uncertain. This CDR3 is built from 11 residues. The germline gives CDR1 MNHEY, CDR2 SMNVEV (reference sequence). The germline V and J ends were trimmed by 8 bases and 5 bases, with 8 bases remaining between them.

This chain connects TRBV7-2 to TRBJ1-5; 7 bases agree with TRBD1. V was clipped by 5 bases and J by 6 bases; unmatched bases: 13. The CDR3 totals 16 residues. Germline CDR1 SGHTA, CDR2 FQGNSA. The CDR3 sequence is CASSLIRQGGSQPQHF. The CDR3 DNA reads as TGTGCCAGCAGCCTCATCCGACAGGGAGGAAGTCAGCCCCAGCATTTT.

The rearrangement joins TRBV2 to TRBJ2-3, with D possibly matching TRBD1 (5 bases). Looked up from germline, CDR1 is SNHLY and CDR2 is FYNNEI. The CDR3 has 17 residues. The V end was cut by 3 bases, the J end by 0 bases, with 16 bases between. CDR3 nucleotides: TGTGCCAGCAGTGACTCGGGCAGGGCCAGTAGCACAGATACGCAGTATTTT. Protein sequence: CASSDSGRASSTDTQYF. Full variable domain (remainder filled in from reference TRBV2 and TRBJ2-3): EPEVTQTPSHQVTQMGQEVILRCVPISNHLYFYWYRQILGQKVEFLVSFYNNEISEKSEIFDDQFSVERPDGSNFTLKIRSTKLEDSAMYFCASSDSGRASSTDTQYFGPGTRLTVL.

The chain is built from TRBV2 and TRBJ1-5, with D maybe TRBD1 (5 bases). Looked up from germline, CDR1 is SNHLY and CDR2 is FYNNEI. This CDR3 has 13 residues. V was shortened by 5 bases and J by 4 bases, with 9 bases between the two germline ends. The CDR3 region has the DNA TGTGCCAGCAGTTCACAGGAGAATCAGCCCCAGCATTTT. This encodes CASSSQENQPQHF.

Only a few counts were recorded for this clone. The chain carries TRBV27 and TRBJ1-6; D remains ambiguous. This CDR3 comprises 13 residues. V lost 1 base to trimming and J lost 12 bases, with 10 bases between them. The germline V gene has CDR1 MNHEY and CDR2 SMNVEV (reference sequence). As DNA, the CDR3 is TGTGCCAGCAGTTTATGGGAAGAGGGACCCCTCCACTTT. It codes for CASSLWEEGPLHF.

V is TRBV6-5 and J is TRBJ1-5, with 7 bases lining up with TRBD1. The CDR3 is made up of 14 amino acids. J was trimmed by 4 bases and V by 7 bases; bases with no gene match: 7. Germline lookup yields CDR1 MNHEY and CDR2 SVGAGI. The CDR3, as DNA: TGTGCCAGCAAGCCGACAGGGTGGAATCAGCCCCAGCATTTT. It translates to CASKPTGWNQPQHF.

The gene calls are TRBV7-3 and TRBJ2-1, with a tentative D call TRBD1 (6 bases). Between the trimmed V and J ends, which lost 4 bases and 15 bases, there was a span of 25 bases. There are 15 residues in the CDR3. Germline V lookup: CDR1 SGHTA, CDR2 FQGTGA. The CDR3 DNA is TGTGCCAGCAGCTCGTCGGACAGATTGGATAATCCTCCGTTCTTC. Its translation is CASSSSDRLDNPPFF.

The chain has TRBV2 and TRBJ2-7, with unresolved D. CDR3 length equals 13 residues. Per the germline V gene, CDR1 is SNHLY and CDR2 is FYNNEI. The germline V and J ends were trimmed by 11 bases and 3 bases, with 17 bases remaining between them. The CDR3 bases are TGTGCCGGCACCCAGGTGGATAACTACGAGCAGTACTTC. This encodes CAGTQVDNYEQYF.